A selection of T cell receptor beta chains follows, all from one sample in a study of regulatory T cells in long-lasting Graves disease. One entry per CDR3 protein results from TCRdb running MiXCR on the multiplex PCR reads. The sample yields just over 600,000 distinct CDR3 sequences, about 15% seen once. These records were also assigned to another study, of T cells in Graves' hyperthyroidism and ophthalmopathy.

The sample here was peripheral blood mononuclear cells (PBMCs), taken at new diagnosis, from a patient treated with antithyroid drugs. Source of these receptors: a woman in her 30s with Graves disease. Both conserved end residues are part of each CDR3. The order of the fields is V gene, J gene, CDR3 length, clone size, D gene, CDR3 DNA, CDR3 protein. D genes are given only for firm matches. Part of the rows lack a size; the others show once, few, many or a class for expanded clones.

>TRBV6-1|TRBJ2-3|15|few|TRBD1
TGTGCCAGTGAGATGGGACAGGTGGTGACAGATACGCAGTATTTT
CASEMGQVVTDTQYF
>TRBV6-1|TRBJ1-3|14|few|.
TGTGCCAGCAGAAAGACAGTCTCTGGAAACACCATATATTTT
CASRKTVSGNTIYF
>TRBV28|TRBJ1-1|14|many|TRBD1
TGTGCCAGCAGTTGGACAGGACGGGCCACTGAAGCTTTCTTT
CASSWTGRATEAFF
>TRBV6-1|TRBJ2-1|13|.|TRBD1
TGTGCCAGCAGGGGACAGCCCCAGGGCGAGCAGTTCTTC
CASRGQPQGEQFF
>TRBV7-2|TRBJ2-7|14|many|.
TGTGCCAGCAGTTTAGCGTTAGGGGGCTACGAGCAGTACTTC
CASSLALGGYEQYF
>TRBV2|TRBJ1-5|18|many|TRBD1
TGTGCCAGCACACCCGGGACAGGGAAGGGGTATAGCAATCAGCCCCAGCATTTT
CASTPGTGKGYSNQPQHF
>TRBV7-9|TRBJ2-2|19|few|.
TGTGCCAGCAGCTTTTCGGAGGGGAGACAGGGTTGGCGGACCGGGGAGCTGTTTTTT
CASSFSEGRQGWRTGELFF
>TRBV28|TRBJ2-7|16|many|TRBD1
TGTGCCAGCAGTCACAGGGGAAAAACCAGACCCTACGAGCAGTACTTC
CASSHRGKTRPYEQYF
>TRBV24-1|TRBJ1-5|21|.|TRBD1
TGTGCCACCAGTGACCACACAACCGGGACAGGGACGTCCGTGAGCAATCAGCCCCAGCATTTT
CATSDHTTGTGTSVSNQPQHF
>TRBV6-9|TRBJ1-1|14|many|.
TGTGCCAGCAGTTACTCTCGAATCTCCACTGAAGCTTTCTTT
CASSYSRISTEAFF
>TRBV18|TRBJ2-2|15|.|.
TGTGCCAGCTCACCTATAGTCCAACACACCGGGGAGCTGTTTTTT
CASSPIVQHTGELFF
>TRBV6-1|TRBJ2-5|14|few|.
TGTGCCAGCAGTGCAATCCGACTAAGGGAGACCCAGTACTTC
CASSAIRLRETQYF
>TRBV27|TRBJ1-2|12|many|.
TGTGCCAGCAGTGCCGGTGGTGGCGGCTACACCTTC
CASSAGGGGYTF
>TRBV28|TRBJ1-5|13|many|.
TGTGCCAGCAGACCAACTCAGAATCAGCCCCAGCATTTT
CASRPTQNQPQHF
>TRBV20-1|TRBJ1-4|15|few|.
TGCAGTGCGGCGGGCAATTTAAGGGCTAATGAAAAACTGTTTTTT
CSAAGNLRANEKLFF
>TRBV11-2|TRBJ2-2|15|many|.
TGTGCCAGCAGCCACACCACCCCTAGCCCCGGGGAGCTGTTTTTT
CASSHTTPSPGELFF
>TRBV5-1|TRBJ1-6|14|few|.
TGCGCCAGCAAATCCCGGGACGGAAATTCACCCCTCCACTTT
CASKSRDGNSPLHF
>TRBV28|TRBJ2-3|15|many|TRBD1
TGTGCCAGCAGACGGGGACAGGGGAACACAGATACGCAGTATTTT
CASRRGQGNTDTQYF
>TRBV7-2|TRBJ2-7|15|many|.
TGTGCCAGCAGGTTCACCCCGGGTTCCGCCTACGAGCAGTACTTC
CASRFTPGSAYEQYF
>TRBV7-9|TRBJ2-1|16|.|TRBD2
TGTGCCAGCAGCTTGGCTAGCGGGGCCAACTCGGGTGTGCAGTTCTTC
CASSLASGANSGVQFF
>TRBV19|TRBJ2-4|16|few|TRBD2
TGTGCCAGTACCGCCGGACTAGCGGGGGCCAAAAACATTCAGTACTTC
CASTAGLAGAKNIQYF
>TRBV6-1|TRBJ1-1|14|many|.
TGTGCCAGCAGTACCCAGGGTAGGAACACTGAAGCTTTCTTT
CASSTQGRNTEAFF
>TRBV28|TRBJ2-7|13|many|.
TGTGTGGTAAATACGTCGCCTCCCTACGAGCAGTACTTC
CVVNTSPPYEQYF
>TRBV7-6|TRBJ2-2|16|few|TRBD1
TGTGCCAGCAGCTTACTATTAGGGGGCGGCAGCGGGGAGCTGTTTTTT
CASSLLLGGGSGELFF
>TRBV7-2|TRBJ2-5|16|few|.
TGTGCCAGCAGCTTAGTGGGTCAGGGAGAGAGGGAGACCCAGTACTTC
CASSLVGQGERETQYF
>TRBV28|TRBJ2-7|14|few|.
TGTGCCAGCAGTTTAAGAGCCCGCTCCTACGAGCAGTACTTC
CASSLRARSYEQYF
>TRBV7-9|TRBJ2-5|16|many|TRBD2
TGTGCCAGCAGCTTCCCCCTAGCGGCATACCAAGAGACCCAGTACTTC
CASSFPLAAYQETQYF
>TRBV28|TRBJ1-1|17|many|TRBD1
TGTGCCAGCAGCATCGACAGGGCCCCAAGGGGGACTACTGAAGCTTTCTTT
CASSIDRAPRGTTEAFF
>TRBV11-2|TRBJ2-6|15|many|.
TGTGCCAGCAGCTTAGTTAGAACCGGGGCCAACGTCCTGACTTTC
CASSLVRTGANVLTF
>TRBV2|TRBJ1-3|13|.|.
TGTGCCGGCAGATCGGCGGGGGGAAACACCATATATTTT
CAGRSAGGNTIYF
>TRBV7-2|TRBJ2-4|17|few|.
TGTGCCAGCAGCTTAGTGGCGGATACCCTAGCCAAAAACATTCAGTACTTC
CASSLVADTLAKNIQYF
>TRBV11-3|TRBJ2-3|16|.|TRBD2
TGTGCCAGCAGCCCCGGGACTAGCGGGGACACAGATACGCAGTATTTT
CASSPGTSGDTDTQYF
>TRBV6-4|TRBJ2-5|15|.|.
TGTGCCAGCAGTGACTCCTTGGGGTCCCAAGAGACCCAGTACTTC
CASSDSLGSQETQYF
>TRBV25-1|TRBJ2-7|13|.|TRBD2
TGTGCCAGCAGTCTAGCGGGAGGGAACGAGCAGTACTTC
CASSLAGGNEQYF
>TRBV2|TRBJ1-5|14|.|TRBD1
TGTGCCAGCACCTGGGGGACAGGGGGCGCGTCCCAGCATTTT
CASTWGTGGASQHF
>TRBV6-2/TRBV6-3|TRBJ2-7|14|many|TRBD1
TGTGCCAGCAGTGAGAGGGACAGGGGCGTCGAGCAGTACTTC
CASSERDRGVEQYF